One T cell receptor (beta chain) is described in this entry. Its antigen remains unidentified. Germline values: CDR1 SGHRS, CDR2 YFSETQ. The CDR3 consists of 15 residues. Deletions cut 0 bases from V and 7 bases from J, with 14 bases between. Isolated RNA was reverse transcribed in full, so expressed TCRB transcripts were sequenced. Data came from immunoSEQ multiplex PCR; TCRdb stores just in-frame clones and leaves some out. The repertoire holds some 170,000 clones, with roughly 60% as singletons. Every donor provided one heparinised blood draw, which averaged roughly 120 mL. This entry is derived from a study of beta chain features in type 1 diabetes. Study results and limitations: In every one of the four CD4+ subsets, TCRB CDR3s were moderately but significantly shorter in Type 1 diabetes patients. PCR might show a preference for shorter templates, equally across patients and controls.

Sequenced: naive CD4+ T cells from blood. The chain links TRBV5-1 to TRBJ2-4; maybe TRBD2 (6 bases). This sequence was found in a man younger than 40 with type 1 diabetes. CDR3 loop: CASSLVRRGPNIQYF. Written as DNA, the CDR3 is TGCGCCAGCAGCTTGGTCCGGCGGGGACCGAACATTCAGTACTTC.